Listed below are T cell receptor beta chains from one sample, sequenced in a study of blood T cell repertoires in COVID-19. TCRdb's table, derived via immunoSEQ multiplex PCR, lists solely in-frame clones and lacks some. The table has a few hundred thousand clones, 89% seen once. Material for sequencing was peripheral blood. The receptors shown here come from a young woman with COVID-19, enrolled during active disease. The CDR3 runs from the conserved cysteine through the conserved F or W. D genes are given only for firm matches. Expanded clones are given a class, and other clones once, few, many or no size at all.

V gene	J gene	D gene	clone size	CDR3 protein	CDR3 DNA
TRBV4-2	TRBJ1-1	.	few	CASSPELAKLNTEAFF	TGTGCCAGCAGCCCCGAGTTAGCGAAACTAAACACTGAAGCTTTCTTT
TRBV5-1	TRBJ2-5	TRBD2	.	CASSLAGSGGVQETQYF	TGCGCCAGCAGCTTGGCGGGTAGCGGGGGGGTCCAAGAGACCCAGTACTTC
TRBV7-2	TRBJ2-3	TRBD2	.	CASSPLAGLTDTQYF	TGTGCCAGCAGCCCTCTAGCGGGCCTCACAGATACGCAGTATTTT
TRBV3-1/TRBV3-2	TRBJ2-1	TRBD2	.	CASSHRLAGSYNEQFF	TGTGCCAGCAGCCATCGACTAGCGGGGTCCTACAATGAGCAGTTCTTC
TRBV9	TRBJ2-1	.	.	CASSDNPGISYNEQFF	TGTGCCAGCAGCGACAACCCCGGGATCTCCTACAATGAGCAGTTCTTC
TRBV11-2	TRBJ1-1	TRBD1	.	CASSAWTGGTEAFF	TGTGCCAGCAGCGCATGGACAGGGGGTACTGAAGCTTTCTTT
TRBV15	TRBJ2-6	TRBD2	.	CATSSYLPGLAGSGANVLTF	TGTGCCACCAGCAGCTACCTTCCGGGACTAGCGGGTTCTGGGGCCAACGTCCTGACTTTC
TRBV2	TRBJ1-1	.	few	CASSEAYPFGGNTEAFF	TGTGCCAGCAGTGAAGCGTATCCGTTTGGAGGGAACACTGAAGCTTTCTTT
TRBV11-3	TRBJ2-3	TRBD2	.	CASSPAGLAGDTQYF	TGTGCCAGCAGCCCGGCGGGCCTAGCGGGAGATACGCAGTATTTT
TRBV4-1	TRBJ2-1	TRBD2	few	CASSPGLAGKSYNEQFF	TGCGCCAGCAGCCCGGGACTAGCGGGAAAATCCTACAATGAGCAGTTCTTC
TRBV5-6	TRBJ2-5	.	once	CASSQTRRETQYF	TGTGCCAGCAGCCAGACTAGGAGAGAGACCCAGTACTTC
TRBV13	TRBJ2-7	.	.	CASSAPGVYEQYF	TGTGCCAGCAGCGCCCCAGGGGTCTACGAGCAGTACTTC